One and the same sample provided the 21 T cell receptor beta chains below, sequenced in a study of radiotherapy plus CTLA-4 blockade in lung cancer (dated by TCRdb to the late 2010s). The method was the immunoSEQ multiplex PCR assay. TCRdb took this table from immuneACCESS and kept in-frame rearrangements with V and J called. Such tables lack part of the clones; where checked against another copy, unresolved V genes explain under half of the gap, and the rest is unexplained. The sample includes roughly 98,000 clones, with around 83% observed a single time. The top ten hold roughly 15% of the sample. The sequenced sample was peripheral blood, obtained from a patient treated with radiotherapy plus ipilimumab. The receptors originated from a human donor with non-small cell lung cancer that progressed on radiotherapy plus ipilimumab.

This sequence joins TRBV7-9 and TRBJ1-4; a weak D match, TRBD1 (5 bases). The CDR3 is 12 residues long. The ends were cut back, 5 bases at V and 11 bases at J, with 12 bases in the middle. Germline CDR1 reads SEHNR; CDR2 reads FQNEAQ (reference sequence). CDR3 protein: CASSIIQGKLFF. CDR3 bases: TGTGCCAGCAGCATCATCCAGGGTAAACTGTTTTTT.

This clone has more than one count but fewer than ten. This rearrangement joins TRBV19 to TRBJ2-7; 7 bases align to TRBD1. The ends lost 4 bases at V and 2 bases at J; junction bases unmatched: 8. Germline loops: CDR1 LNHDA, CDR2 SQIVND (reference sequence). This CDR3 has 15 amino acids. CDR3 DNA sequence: TGTGCCAGTAGTACTTACTTACAGGGGCCCTACGAGCAGTACTTC. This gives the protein CASSTYLQGPYEQYF. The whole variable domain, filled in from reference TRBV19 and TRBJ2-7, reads DGGITQSPKYLFRKEGQNVTLSCEQNLNHDAMYWYRQDPGQGLRLIYYSQIVNDFQKGDIAEGYSVSREKKESFPLTVTSAQKNPTAFYLCASSTYLQGPYEQYFGPGTRLTVT.

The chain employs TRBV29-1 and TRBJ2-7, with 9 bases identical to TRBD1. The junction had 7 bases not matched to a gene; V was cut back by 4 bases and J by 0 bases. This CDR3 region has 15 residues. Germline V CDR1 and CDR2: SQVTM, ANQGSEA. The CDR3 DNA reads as TGCAGCGTTGGATCCGGGACAGGGTTCTCCTACGAGCAGTACTTC. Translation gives CSVGSGTGFSYEQYF.

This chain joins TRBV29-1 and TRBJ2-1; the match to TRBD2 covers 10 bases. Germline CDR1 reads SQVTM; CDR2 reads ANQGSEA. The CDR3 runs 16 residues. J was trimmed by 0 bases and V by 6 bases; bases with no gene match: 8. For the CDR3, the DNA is TGCAGCGTGGCAGGACTAGCGGACCTCTCCTACAATGAGCAGTTCTTC. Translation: CSVAGLADLSYNEQFF.

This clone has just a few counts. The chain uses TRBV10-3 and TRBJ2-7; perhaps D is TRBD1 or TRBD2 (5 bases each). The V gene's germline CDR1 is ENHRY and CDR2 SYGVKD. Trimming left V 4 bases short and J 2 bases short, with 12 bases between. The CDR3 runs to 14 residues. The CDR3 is CAISGPSGPYEQYF. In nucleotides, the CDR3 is TGTGCCATCAGTGGGCCATCGGGGCCCTACGAGCAGTACTTC.

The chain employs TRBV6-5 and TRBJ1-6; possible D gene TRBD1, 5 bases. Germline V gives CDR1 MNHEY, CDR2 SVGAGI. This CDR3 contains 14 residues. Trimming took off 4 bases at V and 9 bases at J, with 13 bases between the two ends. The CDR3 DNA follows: TGTGCCAGCAGTTTCGGGACCCTATTTTCACCCCTCCACTTT. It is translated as CASSFGTLFSPLHF.

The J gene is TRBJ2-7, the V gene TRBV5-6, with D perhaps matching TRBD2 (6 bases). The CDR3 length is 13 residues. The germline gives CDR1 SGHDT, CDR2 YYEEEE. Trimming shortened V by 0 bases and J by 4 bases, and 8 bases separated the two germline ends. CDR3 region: CASSLAGVYEQYF. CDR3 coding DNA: TGTGCCAGCAGCTTGGCGGGGGTATACGAGCAGTACTTC. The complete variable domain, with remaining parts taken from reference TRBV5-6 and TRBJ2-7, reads DAGVTQSPTHLIKTRGQQVTLRCSPKSGHDTVSWYQQALGQGPQFIFQYYEEEERQRGNFPDRFSGHQFPNYSSELNVNALLLGDSALYLCASSLAGVYEQYFGPGTRLTVT.

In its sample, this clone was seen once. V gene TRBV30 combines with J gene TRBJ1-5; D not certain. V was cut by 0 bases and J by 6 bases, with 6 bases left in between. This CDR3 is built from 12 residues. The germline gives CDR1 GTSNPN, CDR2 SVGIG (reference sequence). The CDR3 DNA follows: TGTGCCTGGAGTGTAGCAGGTCAGCCCCAGCATTTT. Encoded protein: CAWSVAGQPQHF.

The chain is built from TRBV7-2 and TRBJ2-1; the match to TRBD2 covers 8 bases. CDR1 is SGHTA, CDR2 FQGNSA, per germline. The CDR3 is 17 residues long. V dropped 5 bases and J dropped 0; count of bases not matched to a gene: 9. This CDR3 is CASSPFSGANSYNEQFF. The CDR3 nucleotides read TGTGCCAGCAGCCCCTTTAGCGGGGCCAACTCCTACAATGAGCAGTTCTTC.

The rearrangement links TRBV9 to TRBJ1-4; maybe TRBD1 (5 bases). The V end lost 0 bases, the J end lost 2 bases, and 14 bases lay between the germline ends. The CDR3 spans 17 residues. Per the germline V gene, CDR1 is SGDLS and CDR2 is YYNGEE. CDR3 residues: CASSVEGRGATNEKLFF. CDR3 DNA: TGTGCCAGCAGCGTAGAGGGGAGAGGGGCCACTAATGAAAAACTGTTTTTT.

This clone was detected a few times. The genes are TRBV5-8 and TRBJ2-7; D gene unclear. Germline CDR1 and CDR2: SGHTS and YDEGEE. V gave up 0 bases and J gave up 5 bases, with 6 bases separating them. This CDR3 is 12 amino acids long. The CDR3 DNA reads TGTGCCAGCAGCTTGGTCCTGAACGAGCAGTACTTC. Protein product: CASSLVLNEQYF.

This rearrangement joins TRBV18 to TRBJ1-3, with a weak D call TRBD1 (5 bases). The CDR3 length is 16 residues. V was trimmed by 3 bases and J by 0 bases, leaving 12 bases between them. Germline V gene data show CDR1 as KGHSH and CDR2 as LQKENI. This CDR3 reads CASSPRQLNSGNTIYF. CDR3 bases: TGTGCCAGCTCACCCCGACAGCTTAACTCTGGAAACACCATATATTTT.

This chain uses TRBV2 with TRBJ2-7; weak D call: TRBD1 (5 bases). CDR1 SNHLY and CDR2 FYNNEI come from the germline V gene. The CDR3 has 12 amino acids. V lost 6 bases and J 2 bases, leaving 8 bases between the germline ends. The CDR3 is CASSDRTYEQYF. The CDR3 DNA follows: TGTGCCAGCAGCGACAGAACCTACGAGCAGTACTTC.

The CDR3 coding sequence is TGTGCCAGCAGTGAGACGGGAAATCAGCCCCAGCATTTT. Protein sequence: CASSETGNQPQHF. The chain links TRBV6-1 to TRBJ1-5; D gene ambiguous. CDR1 and CDR2 (germline): MNHNS, SASEGT. The CDR3 contains 13 residues. V lost 3 bases, J lost 4 bases, and 7 bases lay in between.

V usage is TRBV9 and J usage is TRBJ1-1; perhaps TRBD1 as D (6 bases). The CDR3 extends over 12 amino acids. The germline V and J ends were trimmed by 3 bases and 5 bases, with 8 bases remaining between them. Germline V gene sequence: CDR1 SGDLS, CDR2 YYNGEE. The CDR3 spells CASSAQGTEAFF. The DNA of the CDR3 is TGTGCCAGCAGCGCCCAGGGGACTGAAGCTTTCTTT.

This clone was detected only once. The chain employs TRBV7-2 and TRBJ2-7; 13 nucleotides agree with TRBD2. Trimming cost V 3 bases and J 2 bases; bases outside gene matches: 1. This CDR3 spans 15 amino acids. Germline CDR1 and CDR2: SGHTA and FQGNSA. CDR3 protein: CASSLGLAGTYEQYF. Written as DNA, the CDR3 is TGTGCCAGCAGCTTGGGACTAGCGGGAACCTACGAGCAGTACTTC. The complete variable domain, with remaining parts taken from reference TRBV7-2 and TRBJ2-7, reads GAGVSQSPSNKVTEKGKDVELRCDPISGHTALYWYRQSLGQGLEFLIYFQGNSAPDKSGLPSDRFSAERTGGSVSTLTIQRTQQEDSAVYLCASSLGLAGTYEQYFGPGTRLTVT.

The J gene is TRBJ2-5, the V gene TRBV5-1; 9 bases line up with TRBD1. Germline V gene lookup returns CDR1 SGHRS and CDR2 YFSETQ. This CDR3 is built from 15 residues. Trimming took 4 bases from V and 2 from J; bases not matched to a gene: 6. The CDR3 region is CASSKRGQGQETQYF. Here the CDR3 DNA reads TGCGCCAGCAGCAAAAGGGGACAGGGTCAAGAGACCCAGTACTTC. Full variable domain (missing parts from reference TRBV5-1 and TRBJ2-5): KAGVTQTPRYLIKTRGQQVTLSCSPISGHRSVSWYQQTPGQGLQFLFEYFSETQRNKGNFPGRFSGRQFSNSRSEMNVSTLELGDSALYLCASSKRGQGQETQYFGPGTRLLVL.

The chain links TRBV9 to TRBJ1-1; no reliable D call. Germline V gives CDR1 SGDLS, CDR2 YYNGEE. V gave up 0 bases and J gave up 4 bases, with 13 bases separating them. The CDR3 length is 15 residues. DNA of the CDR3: TGTGCCAGCAGCGTAGGTGGGGAACGGGGCACTGAAGCTTTCTTT. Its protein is CASSVGGERGTEAFF. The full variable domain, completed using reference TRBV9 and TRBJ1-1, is DSGVTQTPKHLITATGQRVTLRCSPRSGDLSVYWYQQSLDQGLQFLIQYYNGEERAKGNILERFSAQQFPDLHSELNLSSLELGDSALYFCASSVGGERGTEAFFGQGTRLTVV.

Here the CDR3 reads CASSQEDRNPYNEQFF. CDR3 sequence (DNA): TGTGCCAGCAGCCAGGAAGACAGGAACCCCTACAATGAGCAGTTCTTC. The rearrangement joins TRBV4-2 to TRBJ2-1, with D tentatively TRBD1 (6 bases). Trimming left V 3 bases short and J 2 bases short, with 14 bases between. The CDR3 spans 16 residues. Germline values: CDR1 LGHNA, CDR2 YNFKEQ.

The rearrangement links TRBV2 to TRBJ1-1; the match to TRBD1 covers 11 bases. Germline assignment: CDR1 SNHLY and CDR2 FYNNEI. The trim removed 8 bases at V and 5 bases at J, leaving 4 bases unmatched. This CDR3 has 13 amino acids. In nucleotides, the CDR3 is TGTGCCAGCTTGGGGACAGGGGGTACTGAAGCTTTCTTT. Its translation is CASLGTGGTEAFF.

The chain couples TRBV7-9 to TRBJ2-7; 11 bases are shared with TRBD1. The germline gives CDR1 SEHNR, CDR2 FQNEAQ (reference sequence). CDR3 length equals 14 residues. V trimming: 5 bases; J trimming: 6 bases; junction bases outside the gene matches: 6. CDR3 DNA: TGTGCCAGCAGCGCTCAGGACAGGGGGCGCGAGCAGTACTTC. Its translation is CASSAQDRGREQYF.